This T cell receptor (beta chain) was captured in a study of metastatic and nonmetastatic thyroid tumors. Turning to the study itself: The study looked at repertoires side by side in blood and in tumor or nodule tissue from malignant and benign thyroid patients.

Judged by abundance, this clone is medium-sized. Its antigen is as yet unknown. Patients had received no treatment of any kind before thyroid surgery. Looked up from germline, CDR1 is MGHRA and CDR2 is YSYEKL. CDR3 length: 16 amino acids. V shed 4 bases, J shed 7 bases, and the junction held 11 bases outside the gene matches. Regarding the study as a whole: Benign nodules reportedly had significantly lower TCR beta diversity than malignant thyroid tumors in blood and tumor.

In the authors' methods: What underpinned the distant-metastasis classifier for papillary thyroid cancer was the set of CDR3 differences across clinicopathological groups. TCRdb re-processed the PCR reads through MiXCR. In this record, the V and J calls reflect TCRdb's handling and not the investigators' own analysis. The sample yields roughly 13,000 clones, roughly 25% seen once. Sequencing was done on a sample of tumor tissue. The rearrangement joins TRBV4-1 to TRBJ2-7; 12 bases match TRBD2. This clonotype was obtained from a female donor with papillary thyroid cancer or a benign thyroid nodule (not recorded which). Some clones in this sample may be carry-over from other donors' samples. The CDR3 reads CASSLKRLAGDGEQYF. The CDR3 DNA follows: TGCGCCAGCAGCCTTAAAAGACTAGCGGGAGACGGGGAGCAGTACTTC.